Below, 9 T cell receptor beta chains from the same sample are listed, as sequenced in a study of cytomegalovirus exposure and HLA in healthy donors. In the PCR, 60 Vbeta and 13 Jbeta primers were used. This table comes from immunoSEQ multiplex PCR, and its TCRdb copy is limited to in-frame clones, with some not included. The table for this sample gives over 75,000 clones. The sample comprised PBMCs. All receptors derive from a girl aged 10-17 years in good health and CMV-seropositive.

V is TRBV7-2 and J is TRBJ1-6; D is unclear. Trimming took off 5 bases at V and 7 bases at J, with 12 bases between the two ends. In germline, CDR1 is SGHTA, CDR2 FQGNSA. The CDR3 length is 14 residues. The CDR3 nucleotides are TGTGCCAGCAGCCCACGGGAGAGGAATTCACCCCTCCACTTT. This encodes CASSPRERNSPLHF.

The genes are TRBV25-1 and TRBJ1-2, with a tentative D call TRBD1 (5 bases). CDR1 and CDR2 from the germline V gene are MGHDK and SYGVNS. Trimming took off 1 base at V and 4 bases at J, with 13 bases between the two ends. The CDR3 has 15 amino acids. CDR3 loop: CASSESAGRGYGYTF. For the CDR3, the DNA is TGTGCCAGCAGTGAATCCGCAGGGAGGGGCTATGGCTACACCTTC.

The chain employs TRBV2 and TRBJ2-3, with 7 bases that match TRBD2. Germline CDR1 is SNHLY and CDR2 is FYNNEI. The CDR3 is 14 residues long. V trimming: 5 bases; J trimming: 6 bases; junction bases outside the gene matches: 8. CDR3 sequence: CASSTRTRGDTQYF. The CDR3 bases are TGTGCCAGCAGTACAAGGACTAGAGGGGATACGCAGTATTTT.

The rearrangement uses TRBV12-5 and TRBJ2-2, with D perhaps matching TRBD2 (5 bases). The CDR3 is 17 residues long. The germline V and J ends were trimmed by 0 bases and 1 base, with 12 bases remaining between them. Germline CDR1 and CDR2: LGHNT and FRNRAP. The CDR3 DNA follows: TGTGCTAGTGGTTTGGTACTAGACAAGTTGAACACCGGGGAGCTGTTTTTT. It specifies CASGLVLDKLNTGELFF.

The genes are TRBV28 and TRBJ1-3; 9 nucleotides align to TRBD1. V lost 10 bases, J lost 3 bases, and 7 bases stayed unmatched. CDR1 MDHEN and CDR2 SYDVKM come from the germline V gene. The CDR3 is 14 residues long. The chain's CDR3 is CATSTGGFGNTIYF. The DNA for the CDR3 is TGTGCCACCTCGACAGGGGGATTTGGAAACACCATATATTTT.

J is TRBJ2-3 and V is TRBV6-6, with TRBD2 matching over 8 bases. The CDR3 extends over 14 amino acids. From germline, CDR1 is MNHNY and CDR2 SVGAGI (reference sequence). V shed 7 bases and J 2 bases; nucleotides not matched to a gene: 5. The CDR3 DNA is TGTGCCAGCATGAAAGCGGGGGACACAGATACGCAGTATTTT. Its protein is CASMKAGDTDTQYF.

This rearrangement joins TRBV2 to TRBJ2-5; D unclear. The germline V gene has CDR1 SNHLY and CDR2 FYNNEI. Trimming cost V 7 bases and J 1 base, with 7 bases left between them. CDR3 size: 12 residues. Written as DNA, the CDR3 is TGTGCCAGCACTGATCTCCAAGAGACCCAGTACTTC. Translating it yields CASTDLQETQYF.

DNA for the CDR3: TGTGCCAGCAGTCGGGGGTATAGCAATCAGCCCCAGCATTTT. Translating it yields CASSRGYSNQPQHF. The genes are TRBV7-6 and TRBJ1-5, with D possibly matching TRBD1 (5 bases). Trimming left V 6 bases short and J 0 bases short, with 9 bases between. This CDR3 has 14 residues. CDR1 and CDR2 (germline): SGHVS, FNYEAQ.

This rearrangement joins TRBV6-5 to TRBJ2-7; 10 nucleotides match TRBD1. Germline CDR1 MNHEY, CDR2 SVGAGI. The CDR3 totals 16 residues. V shed 4 bases, J shed 2 bases, and the junction held 8 bases outside the gene matches. The CDR3 reads CASSSRGQGTTYEQYV. In DNA form, the CDR3 reads TGTGCCAGCAGTTCCAGGGGACAGGGGACTACCTACGAGCAGTACGTC.